Listed below are T cell receptor beta chains from one sample, sequenced in a study of regulatory T cells in long-lasting Graves disease. TCRdb used MiXCR to reprocess the multiplex PCR reads, holding one entry per CDR3 protein. The sample includes a few hundred thousand distinct CDR3 sequences, roughly 18% seen only once; the top ten take around 11%. These data also featured in a second study, about T cells in Graves' hyperthyroidism and ophthalmopathy.

The sample in question was peripheral blood mononuclear cells (PBMCs), obtained at new diagnosis, from a patient treated with antithyroid drugs. These receptors were obtained from a woman aged 25 to 39 with Graves disease. The CDR3 runs from the conserved cysteine through the conserved F or W. Fields, in order: J gene, D gene, clone size, V gene, CDR3 protein, CDR3 DNA. D genes are given only for firm matches. Some rows have no size entry. The others give once, few or many, or a class for an expanded clone.

TRBJ1-1	-	many	TRBV30	CAWRTRRNTEAFF	TGTGCCTGGAGAACGCGGCGGAACACTGAAGCTTTCTTT
TRBJ1-1	-	many	TRBV28	CASSNGRGSRTEAFF	TGTGCCAGCTCCAACGGGCGGGGGAGTAGAACTGAAGCTTTCTTT
TRBJ1-5	-	many	TRBV12-3/TRBV12-4	CASSLRWGQATNQPQHF	TGTGCCAGCAGTTTAAGGTGGGGGCAGGCTACCAATCAGCCCCAGCATTTT
TRBJ2-2	TRBD2	many	TRBV9	CASSVGASGTGGELFF	TGTGCCAGCAGCGTAGGGGCTAGCGGGACTGGCGGGGAGCTGTTTTTT
TRBJ1-5	-	many	TRBV28	CASSFKEGRGQPQHF	TGTGCCAGCAGTTTCAAAGAGGGAAGGGGTCAGCCCCAGCATTTT
TRBJ2-1	TRBD2	many	TRBV19	CASNELAGNNEQFF	TGTGCCAGTAATGAACTAGCGGGGAACAATGAGCAGTTCTTC
TRBJ1-4	-	many	TRBV30	CAWSVMGVSNEKLFF	TGTGCCTGGAGTGTAATGGGGGTGTCTAATGAAAAACTGTTTTTT
TRBJ2-7	TRBD1	many	TRBV29-1	CSVEGRGLQSSYEQYF	TGCAGCGTTGAAGGCAGGGGGCTCCAGAGCTCCTACGAGCAGTACTTC
TRBJ2-1	TRBD2	many	TRBV2	CASSGETSGSREFF	TGTGCCAGCAGTGGGGAGACTAGCGGGAGCCGGGAGTTCTTC
TRBJ2-7	-	-	TRBV27	CASSLKGGALYEQYF	TGTGCCAGCAGTTTAAAGGGGGGTGCACTTTACGAGCAGTACTTC
TRBJ2-1	-	many	TRBV5-1	CASSWMGVQFF	TGCGCCAGCAGCTGGATGGGGGTGCAGTTCTTC
TRBJ1-2	-	many	TRBV11-2	CASSPGISYGYTF	TGTGCCAGCAGCCCCGGGATTAGCTATGGCTACACCTTC
TRBJ1-5	TRBD1	many	TRBV10-3	CAISESTGGLSNQPQHF	TGTGCCATCAGTGAATCGACAGGGGGCTTGAGCAATCAGCCCCAGCATTTT
TRBJ1-5	TRBD1	-	TRBV28	CASSHPQGSNQPQHF	TGTGCCAGCAGTCACCCACAGGGGAGCAATCAGCCCCAGCATTTT
TRBJ2-2	-	once	TRBV12-3/TRBV12-4	CASSLANFGELFF	TGTGCCAGCAGTTTAGCGAATTTCGGGGAGCTGTTTTTT
TRBJ2-7	TRBD1	-	TRBV6-5	CASSFDGSGQTIREQYF	TGTGCCAGCAGTTTTGACGGTTCGGGACAGACCATCCGGGAGCAGTACTTC
TRBJ2-5	-	-	TRBV7-9	CASSVGPPGTQYF	TGTGCCAGCAGCGTGGGACCCCCGGGGACCCAGTACTTC
TRBJ2-3	-	many	TRBV11-2	CASSPERADTQYF	TGTGCCAGCAGCCCGGAACGAGCGGATACGCAGTATTTT
TRBJ2-4	-	many	TRBV3-1	CASSQDLSSSIQYF	TGTGCCAGCAGCCAAGATTTGAGCTCGAGCATTCAGTACTTC
TRBJ2-5	-	many	TRBV12-3/TRBV12-4	CASSSLAVQETQYF	TGTGCCAGCAGTTCTTTAGCGGTGCAAGAGACCCAGTACTTC
TRBJ1-4	-	-	TRBV6-5	CASSYSAGLTNEKLFF	TGTGCCAGCAGTTACTCTGCAGGGTTAACTAATGAAAAACTGTTTTTT
TRBJ2-2	TRBD1	many	TRBV5-1	CASSPTGFTGELFF	TGCGCCAGCAGCCCGACAGGGTTCACCGGGGAGCTGTTTTTT
TRBJ1-3	-	many	TRBV24-1	CATSDLRDTIYF	TGTGCCACCAGTGATTTGCGGGACACCATATATTTT
TRBJ2-7	-	many	TRBV28	CASSFPGVGYEQYF	TGTGCCAGCAGTTTCCCAGGGGTCGGCTACGAGCAGTACTTC
TRBJ1-3	-	many	TRBV7-9	CASSLVLGLDGNTIYF	TGTGCCAGCAGCTTAGTGCTGGGGCTAGATGGAAACACCATATATTTT
TRBJ1-1	-	-	TRBV12-3/TRBV12-4	CASSLDRRDEAFF	TGTGCCAGCAGTTTAGACAGGCGAGATGAAGCTTTCTTT
TRBJ1-6	-	many	TRBV20-1	CSFRVYNSPLHF	TGCAGCTTCAGGGTCTATAATTCACCCCTCCACTTT
TRBJ2-1	-	-	TRBV5-1	CASSLGAPLGNEQFF	TGCGCCAGCAGCTTGGGGGCGCCACTAGGCAATGAGCAGTTCTTC
TRBJ1-1	-	-	TRBV5-1	CASSLSLVDTEAFF	TGCGCCAGCAGCTTGAGCCTGGTGGACACTGAAGCTTTCTTT
TRBJ2-3	-	many	TRBV28	CASSSSGSFPTDTQYF	TGTGCCAGCAGTTCGTCGGGGAGCTTCCCCACAGATACGCAGTATTTT
TRBJ2-2	-	many	TRBV2	CASRGPIQNTGELFF	TGTGCCAGCCGCGGACCAATCCAGAACACCGGGGAGCTGTTTTTT
TRBJ1-5	-	many	TRBV28	CASSLQGRRVGQPQHF	TGTGCCAGCAGTTTACAGGGAAGGAGAGTGGGTCAGCCCCAGCATTTT
TRBJ1-2	TRBD1	many	TRBV18	CASSPAQTGAGYGYTF	TGTGCCAGCTCACCAGCCCAAACAGGGGCCGGCTATGGCTACACCTTC
TRBJ1-6	-	many	TRBV4-1	CASSQGLSPLHF	TGCGCCAGCAGCCAAGGACTCTCACCCCTCCACTTT
TRBJ2-1	-	many	TRBV27	CASSLVAYNEQFF	TGTGCCAGCAGTTTGGTCGCCTACAATGAGCAGTTCTTC
TRBJ2-3	TRBD1	-	TRBV6-2/TRBV6-3	CASSYGTGGIDTQYF	TGTGCCAGCAGTTATGGGACAGGGGGCATAGATACGCAGTATTTT
TRBJ1-5	-	many	TRBV6-1	CASNPAGGGYQPQHF	TGTGCCAGCAACCCCGCAGGTGGGGGCTATCAGCCCCAGCATTTT
TRBJ1-4	-	many	TRBV5-1	CASSGGWSEKLFF	TGCGCCAGCAGCGGAGGTTGGAGTGAAAAACTGTTTTTT
TRBJ2-5	-	many	TRBV7-7	CASSLGSGTQEQETQYF	TGTGCTAGCAGCTTAGGATCCGGGACCCAAGAACAAGAGACCCAGTACTTC
TRBJ2-3	-	-	TRBV12-3/TRBV12-4	CASSPSGYTQYF	TGTGCCAGCAGTCCCAGCGGGTATACGCAGTATTTT
TRBJ2-3	-	many	TRBV12-5	CASGFKVLSTDTQYF	TGTGCTAGTGGTTTTAAGGTTCTCAGCACAGATACGCAGTATTTT
TRBJ1-1	-	many	TRBV10-1	CAIMWGIFEAFF	TGCGCCATTATGTGGGGTATCTTTGAAGCTTTCTTT
TRBJ2-7	-	many	TRBV10-3	CATGNYEQYF	TGTGCCACTGGAAACTACGAGCAGTACTTC
TRBJ1-4	-	many	TRBV15	CATSRDQQIEKLFF	TGTGCCACCAGCAGAGATCAACAGATTGAAAAACTGTTTTTT
TRBJ2-3	TRBD1	-	TRBV6-6	CASSYSTGGADTQYF	TGTGCCAGCAGTTACTCGACAGGGGGAGCAGATACGCAGTATTTT
TRBJ2-6	TRBD1	once	TRBV11-1	CASSLTGGNVLTF	TGTGCCAGCAGCTTGACAGGGGGCAACGTCCTGACTTTC
TRBJ2-7	TRBD2	-	TRBV7-3	CASSLTAGDPLYEQYF	TGTGCCAGCAGCTTAACGGCGGGGGACCCCCTCTACGAGCAGTACTTC
TRBJ2-2	-	-	TRBV4-1	CASSQDQGGTGELFF	TGCGCCAGCAGCCAAGATCAAGGGGGTACCGGGGAGCTGTTTTTT
TRBJ1-3	TRBD1	many	TRBV28	CASSLGQSRNTIYF	TGTGCCAGCAGTTTGGGACAGTCCAGAAACACCATATATTTT
TRBJ2-7	-	-	TRBV2	CASSEMGMGEQYF	TGTGCCAGCAGTGAAATGGGGATGGGCGAGCAGTACTTC
TRBJ1-1	-	-	TRBV27	CASSLPSRDTGMGDTEAFF	TGTGCCAGCAGTTTGCCCTCGCGGGACACAGGGATGGGAGACACTGAAGCTTTCTTT
TRBJ2-3	TRBD2	-	TRBV11-2	CASSLGLAGIDTQYF	TGTGCCAGCAGCTTGGGACTAGCGGGAATAGATACGCAGTATTTT
TRBJ1-6	-	-	TRBV20-1	CSARAWDVLSSSYNSPLHF	TGCAGTGCTAGAGCCTGGGACGTACTATCGAGCTCCTATAATTCACCCCTCCACTTT
TRBJ1-2	TRBD1	-	TRBV6-2/TRBV6-3	CASSYTGTGNGYTF	TGTGCCAGCAGTTACACCGGGACAGGGAATGGCTACACCTTC
TRBJ1-4	-	many	TRBV28	CASRSLEINEKLFF	TGTGCCAGCAGGTCATTAGAGATTAATGAAAAACTGTTTTTT
TRBJ1-2	-	few	TRBV5-4	CASSQDGYGYTF	TGTGCCAGCAGCCAGGATGGATATGGCTACACCTTC
TRBJ1-3	-	many	TRBV11-2	CASSLSPARNTIYF	TGTGCCAGCAGCTTATCCCCCGCAAGAAACACCATATATTTT